This is a list of T cell receptor beta chains from one sample in a study of blood T cell repertoires in COVID-19. Sequencing was performed with immunoSEQ multiplex PCR; in TCRdb, only in-frame clones are kept and a portion is missing. This table holds tens of thousands of clones, about 80% found once. Sequenced material: peripheral blood. The receptors originated from a woman older than 75 with acute or convalescent COVID-19. The CDR3 runs from the conserved cysteine through the conserved F or W. A D gene is named only where the DNA matches it firmly. Clone size is shown for a subset of rows, as once, few, many or a class of expanded clone.

CDR3 DNA | CDR3 protein | V gene | D gene | clone size | J gene
TGTGCCAGCGTAAGCCGGCAGGCAACTAATGAAAAACTGTTTTTT | CASVSRQATNEKLFF | TRBV2 | - | - | TRBJ1-4
TGCGCCAGCAGCAGGAACACAGGGGGCGCAGAGACCCAGTACTTC | CASSRNTGGAETQYF | TRBV5-1 | TRBD1 | few | TRBJ2-5
TGCGCCAGCAGCTTCAACCCTGGACAGGAAGCCGAAGCTTTCTTT | CASSFNPGQEAEAFF | TRBV5-1 | TRBD1 | few | TRBJ1-1
TGTGCCAGTAGCGGCGGGGACGGCGGCTCTGGAAACACCATATATTTT | CASSGGDGGSGNTIYF | TRBV19 | - | - | TRBJ1-3
TGTGCCAGCAGCAAGCTGGTAGGGGGCCGCAAAAACATTCAGTACTTC | CASSKLVGGRKNIQYF | TRBV14 | TRBD1 | - | TRBJ2-4
TGTGCCAGCAGCCAAGTAGCGGGGAGCTCCTACGAGCAGTACTTC | CASSQVAGSSYEQYF | TRBV3-1/TRBV3-2 | TRBD2 | - | TRBJ2-7
TGTGCCAGCAGCTTCGTGGGAGGGGTCAGTGAAGAGACCCAGTACTTC | CASSFVGGVSEETQYF | TRBV11-2 | TRBD2 | - | TRBJ2-5
TGTGCCAGCAGCCTTAGAACAGGGGGCGACGAGCAGTACTTC | CASSLRTGGDEQYF | TRBV27 | TRBD1 | few | TRBJ2-7
TGCAGTGCTAGAGTCCCGGGGGGCTACACCTTC | CSARVPGGYTF | TRBV20-1 | - | few | TRBJ1-2
TGTGCCAGTAGGCTAACAGGGGTATCACCCCTCCACTTT | CASRLTGVSPLHF | TRBV19 | TRBD1 | few | TRBJ1-6
TGCAGCGTGTTGTATGGTAGCAGCGAAGCTTTCTTT | CSVLYGSSEAFF | TRBV29-1 | - | - | TRBJ1-1
TGTGCCAGTAGTGACAGGGGCTCCGGGGAGCTGTTTTTT | CASSDRGSGELFF | TRBV19 | TRBD1 | few | TRBJ2-2
TGTGCCAGCAGCTTGCTAGCGGGGGGGCAGACGCAGTATTTT | CASSLLAGGQTQYF | TRBV7-8 | TRBD2 | - | TRBJ2-3
TGCGCCAGCAGCTTCCGGGAGTGGGAAAACGAGCAGTACTTC | CASSFREWENEQYF | TRBV5-1 | - | - | TRBJ2-7
TGTGCCAGCGTCGCAGGGTTGACTGAAGCTTTCTTT | CASVAGLTEAFF | TRBV2 | - | - | TRBJ1-1
TGTGCCAGCAGTCCCGACAGGGGTTCGAACGTGAATAAACTGTTTTTT | CASSPDRGSNVNKLFF | TRBV27 | TRBD1 | - | TRBJ1-4
TGTGCCAGCAGGGACAGGGAGAAGCAGTATTTT | CASRDREKQYF | TRBV28 | TRBD1 | - | TRBJ2-3
TGTGCCAGCAGCTTAGGAGGGACAGAGAACACTGAAGCTTTCTTT | CASSLGGTENTEAFF | TRBV11-3 | TRBD1 | - | TRBJ1-1
TGCGCCAGCAGTGAGGCTCAGGGGGCGCGCTACAATGAGCAGTTCTTC | CASSEAQGARYNEQFF | TRBV10-1 | TRBD1 | once | TRBJ2-1
TGCGCCAGCAGCTTGACGGTAGGGGTCTCTGAAGCTTTCTTT | CASSLTVGVSEAFF | TRBV5-1 | - | - | TRBJ1-1
TGTGCCAGTAGTAACGGGGGATCGATGGGAAATCAGCCCCAGCATTTT | CASSNGGSMGNQPQHF | TRBV19 | - | once | TRBJ1-5
TGTGCCAGCAGCCAAAACCCTCCTAGCGGGGGGTCAACCGGGGAGCTGTTTTTT | CASSQNPPSGGSTGELFF | TRBV7-2 | TRBD2 | - | TRBJ2-2
TGTGCCAGCAGCACTAGCGGGGGGGCCGGGAATGAGCAGTTCTTC | CASSTSGGAGNEQFF | TRBV7-2 | TRBD2 | - | TRBJ2-1
TGTGCCAGTAGTATAGGTCCAGGGGGCGGCAATCAGCCCCAGCATTTT | CASSIGPGGGNQPQHF | TRBV19 | TRBD1 | - | TRBJ1-5
TGCGCCAGCAGGCGGACAGGGTCCACAGATACGCAGTATTTT | CASRRTGSTDTQYF | TRBV5-1 | TRBD1 | - | TRBJ2-3
TGCAGCGTTTCCGGGACAGTGCCCAATCAGCCCCAGCATTTT | CSVSGTVPNQPQHF | TRBV29-1 | TRBD1 | - | TRBJ1-5
TGTGCCAGCAGAGGGACTAGCGGGATTACGTACTTC | CASRGTSGITYF | TRBV7-8 | TRBD2 | - | TRBJ2-5
TGTGCCAGCAGCCCACGCTTCTACACAGATACGCAGTATTTT | CASSPRFYTDTQYF | TRBV9 | - | - | TRBJ2-3
TGTGCCAGCAGTTACTCGGGAGGGGTCGTCAACTATGGCTACACCTTC | CASSYSGGVVNYGYTF | TRBV6-5 | - | - | TRBJ1-2
TGTGCCAGTAGTATATATCGGGACAGGGAGCAGTTCTTC | CASSIYRDREQFF | TRBV19 | TRBD1 | few | TRBJ2-1
TGTGCCATCAGAGGGACAGGGGGTCAGCCCCAGCATTTT | CAIRGTGGQPQHF | TRBV10-3 | TRBD1 | - | TRBJ1-5
TGTGCCTGCAAACCTAGCGGGAGGGCCGGGTGGTCGTACTTC | CACKPSGRAGWSYF | TRBV30 | TRBD2 | - | TRBJ2-4
TGTGCCAGCAGTTACCTGGCAGGGTACAATGAGCAGTTCTTC | CASSYLAGYNEQFF | TRBV6-5 | - | - | TRBJ2-1
TGTGCCAGCAGTGGAGAGGGTAGGACTGAAGCTTTCTTT | CASSGEGRTEAFF | TRBV2 | - | - | TRBJ1-1
TGCGCCAGCAGCTTCGGACTAGCGGATTCCTACAATGAGCAGTTCTTC | CASSFGLADSYNEQFF | TRBV5-1 | TRBD2 | - | TRBJ2-1
TGTGCCAGCAGCCGCAACCCCGGGGGGGCCTCCTACGAGCAGTACTTC | CASSRNPGGASYEQYF | TRBV4-2 | TRBD2 | - | TRBJ2-7
TGTGCCTGGACCCGCCGGGTACAGGGAGTTTCTGGAAACACCATATATTTT | CAWTRRVQGVSGNTIYF | TRBV30 | - | - | TRBJ1-3
TGTGCCAGCAGTTGGGCAGCCCGCTCTGGGGCCAACGTCCTGACTTTC | CASSWAARSGANVLTF | TRBV27 | - | - | TRBJ2-6
TGTGCCAGCAGAGGGACTAGACTCCAAGAGACCCAGTACTTC | CASRGTRLQETQYF | TRBV2 | TRBD2 | - | TRBJ2-5
TGTGCCAGTAGTATGGGACAGGGCATGTACAATGAGCAGTTCTTC | CASSMGQGMYNEQFF | TRBV19 | TRBD1 | - | TRBJ2-1
TGTGCCAGCAGCTCACAGGGTAACACTGAAGCTTTCTTT | CASSSQGNTEAFF | TRBV7-3 | - | - | TRBJ1-1
TGTGCCAGCAGGGCCACTGCGGGAGGGCTCTACGAGCAGTACTTC | CASRATAGGLYEQYF | TRBV6-5 | TRBD2 | - | TRBJ2-7
TGTGCCAGTAGGGACAGGGGAGGTGAAAAACTGTTTTTT | CASRDRGGEKLFF | TRBV19 | TRBD1 | - | TRBJ1-4
TGTGCCAGCAGTCTAGCAATGACCTACGAGCAGTACTTC | CASSLAMTYEQYF | TRBV5-4 | - | - | TRBJ2-7
TGTGCCAGCAGCTTAGCAGGGACTAGCGGGGAGCGGTACTTC | CASSLAGTSGERYF | TRBV5-4 | TRBD2 | - | TRBJ2-7
TGTGCCAGCAGGTCAACCGGGACTGAAGCTTTCTTT | CASRSTGTEAFF | TRBV6-5 | - | - | TRBJ1-1
TGTGCCACCAGCGGCCGCGTGTCTAGCGGCTGGCATGAGCAGTTCTTC | CATSGRVSSGWHEQFF | TRBV15 | TRBD2 | - | TRBJ2-1
TGTGCCAGCTCACCACCGGGACAACGATACGAGCAGTACTTC | CASSPPGQRYEQYF | TRBV18 | - | - | TRBJ2-7
TGTGCCAGCAGCTTATTCGGGCGGGGGACCTATGGCTACACCTTC | CASSLFGRGTYGYTF | TRBV11-2 | - | - | TRBJ1-2
TGTGCCAGTAGTATACAGCAGGGCCACTATGGCTACACCTTC | CASSIQQGHYGYTF | TRBV19 | - | - | TRBJ1-2